The 5 T cell receptor beta chains below were found in one sample sequenced in a study of naive and memory T cell subsets. An equimolar mix of two oligonucleotides served as the beta constant-region primer for TRBC1 and TRBC2. The ligated cDNA underwent four PCR rounds using SP2 and nested alpha and beta constant-region primers. TCRdb recomputed calls from the UMI-ligation and nested PCR reads with MiXCR, one row per CDR3 protein. The repertoire holds about 34,000 distinct CDR3 sequences, approximately 17% seen once, with around 3.3% in the top ten. Material for sequencing was effector memory CD4+ T cells from blood. The subset was: effector memory, CD45RA- CD27-. The receptors were sampled from a human donor in good health.

The CDR3 sequence: CSARVGSGLGYEQYF. The CDR3 DNA reads as TGCAGTGCTAGAGTCGGCTCAGGGCTCGGCTACGAGCAGTACTTC. This chain links TRBV20-1 with TRBJ2-7; D might be TRBD1 (5 bases). V was trimmed by 1 base and J by 3 bases, leaving 16 bases between them. This CDR3 spans 15 amino acids. Germline CDR1 is DFQATT and CDR2 is SNEGSKA (reference sequence).

This clonotype has ten or more counts. The chain is built from TRBV7-2 and TRBJ1-2, with TRBD1 as a possible D gene (5 bases). Trimming removed 8 bases from V and 3 bases from J, with 13 bases in between. The CDR3 sequence is 13 residues long. Germline CDR1 is SGHTA and CDR2 is FQGNSA. CDR3 sequence reads: CASAPTADYGYTF. The CDR3 DNA sequence: TGTGCCAGCGCCCCGACAGCGGACTATGGCTACACCTTC. Using reference TRBV7-2 and TRBJ1-2 for the parts outside the CDR3, the full variable domain is GAGVSQSPSNKVTEKGKDVELRCDPISGHTALYWYRQSLGQGLEFLIYFQGNSAPDKSGLPSDRFSAERTGGSVSTLTIQRTQQEDSAVYLCASAPTADYGYTFGSGTRLTVV.

A few counts support this clonotype. The chain recombines TRBV28 with TRBJ2-7; 8 bases map to TRBD1. V lost 2 bases, J lost 1 base, and 7 bases stayed unmatched. Germline V gene sequence: CDR1 MDHEN, CDR2 SYDVKM. The CDR3 extends over 16 amino acids. The CDR3 sequence is CASSLGRGPLSYEQYF. The CDR3 coding sequence is TGTGCCAGCAGTTTAGGCAGGGGGCCGTTATCCTACGAGCAGTACTTC.

This clonotype qualifies as medium-sized (0.01 to 0.1%). The chain uses TRBV20-1 and TRBJ2-7, with D perhaps matching TRBD1 (5 bases). The V end was cut by 3 bases, the J end by 3 bases, with 9 bases between. In germline, CDR1 is DFQATT, CDR2 SNEGSKA (reference sequence). The CDR3 covers 12 residues. CDR3 sequence (DNA): TGCAGTGCTAGCAGGGAAATCTACGAGCAGTACTTC. It specifies CSASREIYEQYF.

This clonotype appeared a few times. The chain combines TRBV9 with TRBJ2-5; possibly TRBD1 for D (6 bases). The length of the CDR3 is 15 residues. Trimming took off 2 bases at V and 1 base at J, with 12 bases between the two ends. Germline V gives CDR1 SGDLS, CDR2 YYNGEE. In DNA form, the CDR3 reads TGTGCCAGCAGCGTGGGGGCAGGGCGCCAAGAGACCCAGTACTTC. It is translated as CASSVGAGRQETQYF.